This T cell receptor (beta chain) emerged from a study of T-cell reconstitution after alpha-beta-depleted transplantation in children (dated by TCRdb to 2015 to 2016). In terms of the full investigation: Using TCR repertoire profiling, the study followed T-cell immune reconstitution in a quantitative way in children after TCRalphabeta/CD19-depleted allogeneic hematopoietic cell transplantation.

This sample's treatment or condition label indicates: allogeneic hematopoietic cell transplantation with graft depleted of TCRalphabeta T cells and CD19 B cells. TCRalphabeta/CD19-depleted allogeneic hematopoietic cell grafts were given to the transplant recipients, all of whom were children. This clonotype has at least ten counts. Its antigen has not been determined. The sample holds no much larger clone one base away, and base qualities are not on file. The CDR3 sequence holds 13 residues, the cysteine and phenylalanine included. The CDR3 DNA has 39 bases and is translated from base 1. The V and J ends are trimmed by 0 bases and 9 bases, leaving 9 bases between them. Per the germline V gene, MRHNA is the CDR1 and SNTAGT is the CDR2. Overall results and qualifications from the work: Over subsequent months, a decline in hyperexpanded clone frequencies was noted, and after one year, T-cell counts and TCRbeta diversity were mostly ascribed to newly produced T cells. The high TCRbeta diversity at day 60 in some patients was ascribed to recipient T cells and intrathymic progenitors that had survived conditioning. About two months after transplant, the apparently early recovery of alphabetaT-cell counts reportedly depended on just several hundred clones that had expanded rapidly and came from non-depleted graft cells.

Library construction relied on PCR. The data were produced on an Illumina HiSeq 2500. To normalize quantification of the TCRbeta repertoire, the TCR libraries were built with molecular barcoding that relied on unique molecular identifiers. TCRdb itself trimmed the public reads at Q25 with fastp, ran MiXCR and retained productive beta chains. When rows share a CDR3 protein, they turn into one entry using the most common DNA and genes. The sample data list about 190,000 distinct CDR3 sequences, and 8.5% to 14% of these were observed just once. The top ten clones comprise under 15% of the sample. Here the chain combines TRBV6-4 and TRBJ2-1; no D segment can be confidently identified. This clonotype was obtained from a boy between 2 and 10 years old with acute myeloid leukemia, due to receive a stem cell transplant. This material consisted of PBMCs, taken before TCRalphabeta/CD19-depleted stem cell transplant. The CDR3 reads CASSDSAYGEQFF. The nucleotide sequence is given as TGTGCCAGCAGTGACTCGGCCTACGGTGAGCAGTTCTTC.